This T cell receptor (beta chain) appears in the sequencing data of a study of blood T cell repertoires in COVID-19. Only in-frame clones appear in the TCRdb table, and some are missing; sequencing was by immunoSEQ multiplex PCR. The sample consists of about 300,000 clones, 70% to 90% of them appearing once. Cohort 3 recovered donors had two negative PCRs, clearance, or symptom resolution. What was sequenced was PBMCs or T cells enriched from blood (not recorded which). The sequence was collected from a man aged 25 to 45 who had recovered from COVID-19.

CDR3 residues: CASSPLGGSNPYEQYF. The CDR3 DNA is TGTGCCAGCAGCCCCCTAGGGGGATCAAACCCCTACGAGCAGTACTTC. The rearrangement joins TRBV7-2 to TRBJ2-7, with D perhaps TRBD1 (6 bases). V was trimmed by 5 bases and J by 2 bases, leaving 19 bases between them. The CDR3 has 16 amino acids. Germline values: CDR1 SGHTA, CDR2 FQGNSA. The entire variable domain, with the rest obtained from reference TRBV7-2 and TRBJ2-7, is as follows: GAGVSQSPSNKVTEKGKDVELRCDPISGHTALYWYRQSLGQGLEFLIYFQGNSAPDKSGLPSDRFSAERTGGSVSTLTIQRTQQEDSAVYLCASSPLGGSNPYEQYFGPGTRLTVT.